This TCR beta chain came from a study of OX40 agonist ivuxolimab in advanced cancers. Looking at the study overall: As their treatment, patients were administered ivuxolimab, an agonistic anti-OX40 (CD134) antibody. Notes on the study in general: Blood T cells, both CD4+ and CD8+, expanded clonally by week 6 at 0.1 to 3.0 mg/kg.

At baseline, cycle 4 day 1, and cycle 7 day 1, blood was sampled. This CDR3 region has 12 residues. Germline V gives CDR1 MDHEN, CDR2 SYDVKM. V lost 7 bases and J lost 4, with 10 bases in between. Points on this clone: Its antigen remains unidentified. Other DNA sequences of this sample code for an identical CDR3.

The assay was immunoSEQ multiplex PCR, and TCRdb's table has in-frame clones only and misses some. The table has tens of thousands of clones, approximately 86% seen once. Source: CD4+ or CD8+ T cells sorted from blood, taken in a trial of the OX40 agonist ivuxolimab. This TCR was recovered from an adult with an advanced solid tumor such as melanoma, head and neck, liver or kidney cancer. This chain uses TRBV28 with TRBJ1-2; no clear D. The CDR3 DNA follows: TGTGCCAGCACAACAGCAAGCTATGGCTACACCTTC. The encoded protein is CASTTASYGYTF.